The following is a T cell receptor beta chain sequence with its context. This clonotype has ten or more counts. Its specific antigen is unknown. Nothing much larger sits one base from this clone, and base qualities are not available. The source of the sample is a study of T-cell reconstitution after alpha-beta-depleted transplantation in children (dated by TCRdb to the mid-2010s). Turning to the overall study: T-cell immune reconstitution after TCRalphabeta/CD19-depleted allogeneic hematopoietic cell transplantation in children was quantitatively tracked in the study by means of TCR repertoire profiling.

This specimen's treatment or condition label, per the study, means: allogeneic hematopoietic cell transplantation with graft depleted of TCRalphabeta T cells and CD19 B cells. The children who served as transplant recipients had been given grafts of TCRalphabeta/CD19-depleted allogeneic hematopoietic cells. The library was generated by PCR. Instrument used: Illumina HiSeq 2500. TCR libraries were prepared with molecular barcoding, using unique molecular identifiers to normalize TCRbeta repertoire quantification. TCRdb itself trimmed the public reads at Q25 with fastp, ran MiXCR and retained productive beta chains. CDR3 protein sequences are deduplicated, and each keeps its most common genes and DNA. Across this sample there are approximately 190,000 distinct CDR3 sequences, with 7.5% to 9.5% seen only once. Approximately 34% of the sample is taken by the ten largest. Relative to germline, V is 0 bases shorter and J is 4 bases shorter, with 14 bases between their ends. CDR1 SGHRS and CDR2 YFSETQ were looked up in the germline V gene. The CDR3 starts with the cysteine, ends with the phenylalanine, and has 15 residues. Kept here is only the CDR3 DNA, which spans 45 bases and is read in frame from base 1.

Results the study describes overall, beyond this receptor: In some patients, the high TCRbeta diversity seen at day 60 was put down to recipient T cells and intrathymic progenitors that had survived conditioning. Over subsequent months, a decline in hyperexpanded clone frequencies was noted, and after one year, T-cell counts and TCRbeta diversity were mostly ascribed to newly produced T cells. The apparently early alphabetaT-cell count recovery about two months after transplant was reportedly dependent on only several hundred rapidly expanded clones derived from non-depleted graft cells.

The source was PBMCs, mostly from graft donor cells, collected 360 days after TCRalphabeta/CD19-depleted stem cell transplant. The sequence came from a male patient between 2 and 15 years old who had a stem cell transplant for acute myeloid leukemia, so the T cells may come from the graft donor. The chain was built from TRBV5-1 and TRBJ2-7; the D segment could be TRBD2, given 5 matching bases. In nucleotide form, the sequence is TGCGCCAGCAGCTTGGGACGTCGGACTTCGTACGAGCAGTACTTC. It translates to CASSLGRRTSYEQYF.